The 21 T cell receptor beta chains reported below all come from one sample, sequenced in a study of cytomegalovirus exposure and HLA in healthy donors. Vbeta (60) and Jbeta (13) primers were used in the PCR. Generated by immunoSEQ multiplex PCR, the TCRdb table keeps only in-frame clones and is missing some. The table shows approximately 170,000 clones, with roughly four fifths occurring only once. The sequencing input was PBMCs. The source of these receptors is a woman aged 25 to 39 in good health and CMV-seropositive.

This clone was seen once. CDR3 in amino acids: CAIPGGVGNTIYF. DNA of the CDR3: TGTGCCATCCCAGGGGGCGTTGGAAACACCATATATTTT. V and J are TRBV13 and TRBJ1-3; 8 nucleotides align to TRBD1. V lost 10 bases and J lost 3; bases outside the gene matches: 5. The CDR3 loop spans 13 amino acids. Germline values: CDR1 PRHDT, CDR2 FYEKMQ (reference sequence).

The chain recombines TRBV27 with TRBJ2-7; no clear D gene. V dropped 8 bases and J dropped 3 bases, with 14 bases sitting between them. CDR3 length: 13 amino acids. Germline V CDR1 and CDR2: MNHEY, SMNVEV (reference sequence). In DNA form, the CDR3 reads TGTGCCAGCTCTTACACTAAAGGCTACGAGCAGTACTTC. Amino acid sequence: CASSYTKGYEQYF.

This chain joins TRBV28 and TRBJ1-3, with 8 bases that match TRBD1. Per the germline V gene, CDR1 is MDHEN and CDR2 is SYDVKM. The CDR3 has 18 amino acids. V shed 5 bases and J 0 bases; nucleotides not matched to a gene: 12. The CDR3 nucleotides read TGTGCCAGCAGTGGTATTTTTTCAGGGGGCGTCTCTGGAAACACCATATATTTT. Translated, it gives CASSGIFSGGVSGNTIYF.

A single count supports this clone. V usage is TRBV29-1 and J usage is TRBJ2-2; D remains ambiguous. Trimming pared 4 bases from V and 2 bases from J, leaving 5 bases between. The CDR3 consists of 12 residues. The germline V gene encodes CDR1 SQVTM and CDR2 ANQGSEA. The CDR3 DNA reads as TGCAGCGTTGGAGGAAACACCGGGGAGCTGTTTTTT. Its translation is CSVGGNTGELFF.

The chain recombines TRBV19 with TRBJ2-6; possible D gene TRBD1, 6 bases. V shed 6 bases and J shed 0 bases, with 12 bases lying between them. CDR1 is LNHDA and CDR2 is SQIVND in the germline V gene (reference sequence). CDR3 length: 16 amino acids. The CDR3 DNA reads as TGTGCCAGTAGAGGGACACAGTCCTCTGGGGCCAACGTCCTGACTTTC. It is translated as CASRGTQSSGANVLTF.

The genes are TRBV2 and TRBJ2-7, with 12 bases that match TRBD2. From germline, CDR1 is SNHLY and CDR2 FYNNEI. The CDR3 totals 15 residues. The V gene end was trimmed by 3 bases and the J gene end by 6 bases; junction bases not matched to a gene: 6. CDR3: CASSDKRTSGAEQYF. In DNA form, the CDR3 reads TGTGCCAGCAGTGACAAGAGGACTAGCGGGGCCGAGCAGTACTTC.

A few counts support this clone. The chain recombines TRBV5-1 with TRBJ2-2; D gene uncertain. Germline assignment: CDR1 SGHRS and CDR2 YFSETQ. CDR3 length: 14 residues. V lost 2 bases and J 7 bases, leaving 12 bases between the germline ends. CDR3 nucleotides: TGCGCCAGCAGCTTAGAAGCCCGTGACGGGGAGCTGTTTTTT. Translated, it gives CASSLEARDGELFF.

This chain links TRBV7-2 with TRBJ2-7, with 10 bases aligning to TRBD2. V was clipped by 7 bases and J by 4 bases; unmatched bases: 4. CDR1 is SGHTA, CDR2 FQGNSA, per germline. The CDR3 is 13 residues long. The CDR3 sequence: CASTFSGRYEQYF. As DNA, the CDR3 is TGTGCCAGCACCTTTAGCGGGAGGTACGAGCAGTACTTC.

The chain recombines TRBV6-5 with TRBJ2-1, with D perhaps TRBD2 (5 bases). V dropped 8 bases and J dropped 5 bases, with 16 bases sitting between them. Germline V gene data show CDR1 as MNHEY and CDR2 as SVGAGI. The CDR3 consists of 14 residues. CDR3: CASSPAPSHNEQFF. The CDR3 nucleotides are TGTGCCAGCTCCCCAGCCCCTAGCCACAATGAGCAGTTCTTC.

The rearrangement uses TRBV6-1 and TRBJ2-7, with D maybe TRBD1 (6 bases). The germline V gene encodes CDR1 MNHNS and CDR2 SASEGT. This CDR3 has 15 amino acids. V was pared by 2 bases and J by 3 bases, with 14 bases between. The CDR3 is CASSELIGQRYEQYF. The CDR3 region has the DNA TGTGCCAGCAGTGAATTAATAGGACAGCGCTACGAGCAGTACTTC.

J is TRBJ2-5 and V is TRBV6-5, with D maybe TRBD1 (5 bases). The DNA end favors TRBJ2-7, so the J call may be wrong. The CDR3 contains 12 residues. Looked up from germline, CDR1 is MNHEY and CDR2 is SVGAGI. The chain's CDR3 is CASSSAGHEQYF. CDR3 nucleotides: TGTGCCAGCAGTTCCGCAGGGCACGAGCAGTACTTC.

In the case of this clone: Mismatch with germline at one junction end may stem from a read error. The chain combines TRBV5-1 with TRBJ2-3, with D possibly TRBD1 on 5 matching bases. This CDR3 comprises 15 residues. Germline V gene lookup returns CDR1 SGHRS and CDR2 YFSETQ. CDR3 residues: CASTLGTTGTDTQYF. The CDR3 DNA reads as TGCGCCAGCACCTTGGGAACGACAGGCACAGATACGCAGTATTTT.

The chain is built from TRBV7-2 and TRBJ2-1, with 14 bases that match TRBD2. The V and J ends lost 3 bases and 8 bases, in that order; junction bases with no gene match: 0. The CDR3 length is 14 residues. Germline CDR1 and CDR2: SGHTA and FQGNSA. CDR3 sequence reads: CASSLTSGRDEQFF. CDR3 DNA sequence: TGTGCCAGCAGCTTGACTAGCGGGAGGGATGAGCAGTTCTTC.

V gene TRBV2 combines with J gene TRBJ1-1, with D tentatively TRBD1 (5 bases). The germline V and J ends were trimmed by 7 bases and 1 base, with 22 bases remaining between them. This CDR3 is 17 amino acids long. The germline V gene has CDR1 SNHLY and CDR2 FYNNEI. CDR3 sequence reads: CASTGKGVRKENTEAFF. The DNA for the CDR3 is TGTGCCAGCACCGGAAAAGGGGTTAGGAAAGAGAACACTGAAGCTTTCTTT. The complete variable domain, with remaining parts taken from reference TRBV2 and TRBJ1-1, reads EPEVTQTPSHQVTQMGQEVILRCVPISNHLYFYWYRQILGQKVEFLVSFYNNEISEKSEIFDDQFSVERPDGSNFTLKIRSTKLEDSAMYFCASTGKGVRKENTEAFFGQGTRLTVV.

A note on this clone: Other DNA sequences within the sample encode an identical CDR3. The chain is built from TRBV6-1 and TRBJ2-7, with a weak D call TRBD2 (6 bases). From germline, CDR1 is MNHNS and CDR2 SASEGT. V gave up 1 base and J gave up 6 bases, with 19 bases separating them. The CDR3 contains 16 residues. This CDR3 is CASSEVPHGTVGEQYF. CDR3 DNA: TGTGCCAGCAGTGAAGTCCCCCACGGGACTGTTGGCGAGCAGTACTTC.

The chain has TRBV11-2 and TRBJ2-1; 10 bases are a match to TRBD1. Trimming took 1 base from V and 2 from J; bases not matched to a gene: 5. The CDR3 runs 17 residues. Germline CDR1 is SGHAT and CDR2 is FQNNGV. The CDR3 region has the DNA TGTGCCAGCAGCTTAGGAGACAGGGGGCCGGCCTACAATGAGCAGTTCTTC. Its translation: CASSLGDRGPAYNEQFF.

The rearrangement links TRBV28 to TRBJ2-1; 9 nucleotides agree with TRBD2. J gave up 8 bases and V 5 bases, and 10 bases lay outside the gene matches. From germline, CDR1 is MDHEN and CDR2 SYDVKM. The CDR3 runs to 15 residues. The CDR3 coding sequence is TGTGCCAGCAGTGTAGCGGGAGTCCCCGGTGATGAGCAGTTCTTC. This translates into CASSVAGVPGDEQFF.

This clone was counted only a few times. This sequence joins TRBV29-1 and TRBJ2-7; 7 positions match TRBD1. The junction had 3 bases not matched to a gene; V was cut back by 4 bases and J by 0 bases. Germline CDR1 reads SQVTM; CDR2 reads ANQGSEA. The CDR3 is 13 amino acids. The CDR3 loop reads CSVGTGISYEQYF. CDR3 DNA: TGCAGCGTTGGGACAGGCATCTCCTACGAGCAGTACTTC.

This rearrangement joins TRBV28 to TRBJ2-7; 11 bases match TRBD2. The germline V gene encodes CDR1 MDHEN and CDR2 SYDVKM. The CDR3 contains 14 residues. The V gene end was trimmed by 2 bases and the J gene end by 7 bases; junction bases not matched to a gene: 4. CDR3 sequence: CASSLVLAGDEQYF. The CDR3 nucleotides read TGTGCCAGCAGTTTAGTACTAGCGGGAGATGAGCAGTACTTC. The variable domain in full, completed from reference TRBV28 and TRBJ2-7, reads DVKVTQSSRYLVKRTGEKVFLECVQDMDHENMFWYRQDPGLGLRLIYFSYDVKMKEKGDIPEGYSVSREKKERFSLILESASTNQTSMYLCASSLVLAGDEQYFGPGTRLTVT.

The CDR3 DNA reads TGTGCCACCAGCAGAGCAGGGACAGGGGATCGGTACTTC. As protein: CATSRAGTGDRYF. The J gene is TRBJ2-7, the V gene TRBV15, with 10 bases identical to TRBD1. V dropped 1 base and J dropped 12; count of bases not matched to a gene: 6. The CDR3 is 13 residues long. CDR1 and CDR2 (germline): LNHNV, YYDKDF (reference sequence). The entire variable domain, with the rest obtained from reference TRBV15 and TRBJ2-7, is as follows: DAMVIQNPRYQVTQFGKPVTLSCSQTLNHNVMYWYQQKSSQAPKLLFHYYDKDFNNEADTPDNFQSRRPNTSFCFLDIRSPGLGDTAMYLCATSRAGTGDRYFGPGTRLTVT.

J is TRBJ2-7 and V is TRBV2; 14 bases fit TRBD2. CDR1 SNHLY and CDR2 FYNNEI come from the germline V gene. V was pared by 7 bases and J by 7 bases, with 12 bases of the junction left unmatched. The CDR3 extends over 16 amino acids. The CDR3 protein is CASIRYPGLAGEEQYF. The CDR3 DNA is TGTGCCAGCATACGATATCCGGGACTAGCGGGAGAGGAGCAGTACTTC.